Shown below are 26 T cell receptor beta chains from a single sample sequenced in a study of blood T cell repertoires in COVID-19. Only in-frame clones appear in the TCRdb table, and some are missing; sequencing was by immunoSEQ multiplex PCR. The table lists 170,000 or so clones, more than 90% of them singletons. Sample: peripheral blood. Every receptor here comes from a man aged 45-60 years with acute or convalescent COVID-19.

This chain uses TRBV18 with TRBJ1-3, with D possibly being TRBD1 (6 bases). Deletions cut 2 bases from V and 4 bases from J, with 9 bases between. CDR3 length: 14 residues. Germline assignment: CDR1 KGHSH and CDR2 LQKENI. CDR3 in amino acids: CASSPGQQGNTIYF. CDR3 bases: TGTGCCAGCTCACCAGGACAGCAAGGAAACACCATATATTTT.

For the CDR3, the DNA is TGTGCCTGGAGTGGACAGGGGGCTGGTGGCTACACCTTC. Translating it yields CAWSGQGAGGYTF. The chain links TRBV30 to TRBJ1-2, with 10 positions matching TRBD1. V dropped 1 base and J dropped 7; count of bases not matched to a gene: 3. CDR3 length: 13 residues. The germline gives CDR1 GTSNPN, CDR2 SVGIG (reference sequence).

This clone was detected only a few times. This sequence joins TRBV28 and TRBJ1-1; TRBD1 aligns across 9 bases. CDR1 MDHEN and CDR2 SYDVKM come from the germline V gene. J gave up 3 bases and V 6 bases, and 5 bases lay outside the gene matches. The CDR3 consists of 14 residues. CDR3 bases: TGTGCCAGCAGGACACAGGGGGCGTACACTGAAGCTTTCTTT. Protein sequence: CASRTQGAYTEAFF.

The V gene is TRBV4-1, the J gene TRBJ1-5; 12 bases are a match to TRBD1. The V and J ends lost 0 bases and 7 bases, in that order; junction bases with no gene match: 7. The CDR3 covers 17 residues. Per germline, CDR1 MGHRA and CDR2 YSYEKL. CDR3 loop: CASSQEYGTGGWQPQHF. The CDR3 nucleotides are TGCGCCAGCAGCCAAGAATACGGGACAGGGGGCTGGCAGCCCCAGCATTTT.

The gene calls are TRBV2 and TRBJ1-4, with D perhaps matching TRBD1 (5 bases). The V end lost 3 bases, the J end lost 8 bases, and 22 bases lay between the germline ends. CDR3 length: 17 amino acids. Germline lookup yields CDR1 SNHLY and CDR2 FYNNEI. The CDR3 DNA is TGTGCCAGCAGTGACACCAGGGCTGGGGCCCTTCGAGAAAAACTGTTTTTT. This encodes CASSDTRAGALREKLFF.

The rearrangement uses TRBV6-1 and TRBJ2-4; maybe TRBD1 (6 bases). Germline V gives CDR1 MNHNS, CDR2 SASEGT. With 4 bases removed from V and 0 bases from J, the gap between germline ends came to 16 bases. CDR3 size: 17 residues. In nucleotides, the CDR3 is TGTGCCAGCAGTGCATCCAGGGGCGGCGAAGCCAAAAACATTCAGTACTTC. Translation gives CASSASRGGEAKNIQYF.

With regard to this clone: Additional DNA sequences in this sample encode the identical CDR3. V and J are TRBV9 and TRBJ1-2; no clear D gene. The germline gives CDR1 SGDLS, CDR2 YYNGEE. V lost 3 bases, J lost 2 bases, and 8 bases lay in between. This CDR3 spans 13 amino acids. CDR3 protein: CASSASGNYGYTF. The DNA for the CDR3 is TGTGCCAGCAGCGCATCAGGAAACTATGGCTACACCTTC.

This clone was seen a single time. This rearrangement joins TRBV7-2 to TRBJ1-4; D is ambiguous. Germline V gives CDR1 SGHTA, CDR2 FQGNSA. The CDR3 runs to 13 residues. Trimming left V 1 base short and J 8 bases short, with 8 bases between. CDR3 protein: CASSLEHSEKLFF. CDR3 in DNA: TGTGCCAGCAGCTTAGAACATTCAGAAAAACTGTTTTTT.

This chain joins TRBV28 and TRBJ2-4; TRBD1 matches 9 bases. Unmatched junction bases numbered 7, after V lost 6 bases and J lost 7 bases. The CDR3 covers 14 residues. CDR1 is MDHEN, CDR2 SYDVKM, per germline. CDR3 amino acids: CASSPRTGVNIQYF. The CDR3 DNA is TGTGCCAGCAGCCCAAGGACAGGGGTGAACATTCAGTACTTC.

The rearrangement links TRBV21-1 to TRBJ2-7; the DNA was not used to check the table's D call, TRBD1. TRBV21-1 is marked as a pseudogene. The CDR3 runs 14 residues. CDR3 region: CASSKGAGNYEQYF. CDR3 in DNA: TGTGCCAGCAGCAAAGGTGCAGGGAACTACGAGCAGTACTTC.

The chain combines TRBV18 with TRBJ2-5; no clear D. The CDR3 totals 13 residues. CDR1 is KGHSH, CDR2 LQKENI, per germline. Trimming stripped 3 bases from V and 10 bases from J, with 15 bases between. The CDR3 here is CASSPRSQEVQYF. CDR3 coding DNA: TGTGCCAGCTCACCGAGATCCCAAGAGGTCCAGTACTTC.

This clone has just one count. The chain carries TRBV28 and TRBJ1-2; D unresolved. V was pared by 7 bases and J by 1 base, with 13 bases between. Germline CDR1 and CDR2: MDHEN and SYDVKM. The CDR3 consists of 14 residues. CDR3 sequence: CASTALASNYGYTF. CDR3 nucleotides: TGTGCCAGCACCGCCCTCGCGAGTAACTATGGCTACACCTTC.

The rearrangement links TRBV19 to TRBJ2-5, with 7 bases lining up with TRBD2. The CDR3 covers 13 residues. Trimming cost V 5 bases and J 8 bases; bases outside gene matches: 8. The V gene's germline CDR1 is LNHDA and CDR2 SQIVND (reference sequence). The CDR3 reads CASSSPGLLTQYF. CDR3 bases: TGTGCCAGTAGTTCCCCGGGACTACTAACCCAGTACTTC. Looking up the rest from reference TRBV19 and TRBJ2-5 gives the full variable domain: DGGITQSPKYLFRKEGQNVTLSCEQNLNHDAMYWYRQDPGQGLRLIYYSQIVNDFQKGDIAEGYSVSREKKESFPLTVTSAQKNPTAFYLCASSSPGLLTQYFGPGTRLLVL.

The chain carries TRBV6-2 or TRBV6-3 and TRBJ1-5; D possibly corresponds to TRBD1 (6 bases). The CDR3 totals 16 residues. Trimming left V 6 bases short and J 5 bases short, with 20 bases between. Germline CDR1 MNHEY, CDR2 SVGEGT. The CDR3 bases are TGTGCCAGCAGCCCTGTGCGGACAGAACATTATCAGCCCCAGCATTTT. It specifies CASSPVRTEHYQPQHF.

V and J are TRBV3-1 (or the pseudogene TRBV3-2) and TRBJ1-1, with unresolved D. The V end lost 0 bases, the J end lost 8 bases, and 10 bases lay between the germline ends. The CDR3 has 13 residues. The germline V gene has CDR1 LGHDT and CDR2 YNNKEL (reference sequence). The CDR3 loop reads CASSQDARVEAFF. The DNA of the CDR3 is TGTGCCAGCAGCCAAGATGCACGGGTAGAAGCTTTCTTT.

This clone came up a few times. V and J are TRBV10-3 and TRBJ2-3; the match to TRBD2 covers 12 bases. Germline assignment: CDR1 ENHRY and CDR2 SYGVKD. Trimming at V came to 6 bases and at J to 2 bases, leaving 6 bases not matched to a gene. This CDR3 is built from 16 residues. CDR3 DNA sequence: TGTGCCATCAGCCGGCGACTAGCGGGGGACACAGATACGCAGTATTTT. Encoded protein: CAISRRLAGDTDTQYF.

This rearrangement joins TRBV7-9 to TRBJ1-4; TRBD1 aligns across 9 bases. CDR1 is SEHNR, CDR2 FQNEAQ, per germline (reference sequence). Trimming at V came to 1 base and at J to 3 bases, leaving 3 bases not matched to a gene. This CDR3 contains 16 residues. CDR3 in amino acids: CASSLGDRVSNEKLFF. The CDR3 DNA reads TGTGCCAGCAGCTTAGGGGACAGGGTATCTAATGAAAAACTGTTTTTT.

The CDR3 DNA reads TGTGCCATCGGGGGACAGGAAAATCAGCCCCAGCATTTT. Encoded protein: CAIGGQENQPQHF. V usage is TRBV10-3 and J usage is TRBJ1-5; 8 bases line up with TRBD1. Per germline, CDR1 ENHRY and CDR2 SYGVKD. There are 13 residues in the CDR3. V lost 8 bases, J lost 4 bases, and 4 bases stayed unmatched.

This CDR3 is CASSQGIRLQSGYTF. CDR3 nucleotide sequence: TGCGCCAGCAGCCAAGGGATCAGGTTGCAGAGTGGCTACACCTTC. This chain joins TRBV4-1 and TRBJ1-2; D remains unclear. Germline CDR1 reads MGHRA; CDR2 reads YSYEKL. V lost 1 base, J lost 7 bases, and 16 bases lay in between. The CDR3 consists of 15 residues.

The V gene is TRBV5-8, the J gene TRBJ2-1; 7 bases line up with TRBD1. Germline V lookup: CDR1 SGHTS, CDR2 YDEGEE. J lost 0 bases, V lost 3 bases, and 3 bases had no gene match. The CDR3 consists of 15 residues. The CDR3 bases are TGTGCCAGCAGCTACCGGGACAGCTCCTACAATGAGCAGTTCTTC. This encodes CASSYRDSSYNEQFF. The full variable domain, completed using reference TRBV5-8 and TRBJ2-1, is EAGVTQSPTHLIKTRGQQATLRCSPISGHTSVYWYQQALGLGLQFLLWYDEGEERNRGNFPPRFSGRQFPNYSSELNVNALELEDSALYLCASSYRDSSYNEQFFGPGTRLTVL.

V and J are TRBV24-1 and TRBJ2-7, with TRBD2 matching 9 bases. There are 14 residues in the CDR3. Germline assignment: CDR1 KGHDR and CDR2 SFDVKD. V shed 10 bases and J 7 bases; nucleotides not matched to a gene: 13. The CDR3 is CATHPTSGFFEQYF. The CDR3 DNA is TGTGCCACGCATCCGACTAGCGGTTTTTTTGAGCAGTACTTC.

The gene calls are TRBV30 and TRBJ2-1; 8 bases agree with TRBD2. CDR1 is GTSNPN, CDR2 SVGIG, per germline (reference sequence). V lost 3 bases and J lost 5; bases outside the gene matches: 12. The CDR3 has 16 residues. This CDR3 reads CAWSLTNSGIHNEQFF. The CDR3 coding sequence is TGTGCCTGGAGCCTAACAAATAGCGGGATTCACAATGAGCAGTTCTTC.

V gene TRBV7-9 combines with J gene TRBJ2-7, with 9 nucleotides matching TRBD1. Germline V gene lookup returns CDR1 SEHNR and CDR2 FQNEAQ (reference sequence). This CDR3 spans 15 amino acids. The V and J ends lost 5 bases and 3 bases, in that order; junction bases with no gene match: 8. The CDR3: CASSLSGTGYYEQYF. Here the CDR3 DNA reads TGTGCCAGCAGCCTCTCCGGGACAGGGTACTACGAGCAGTACTTC. The variable domain in full, with the rest retrieved from reference TRBV7-9 and TRBJ2-7, is DTGVSQNPRHKITKRGQNVTFRCDPISEHNRLYWYRQTLGQGPEFLTYFQNEAQLEKSRLLSDRFSAERPKGSFSTLEIQRTEQGDSAMYLCASSLSGTGYYEQYFGPGTRLTVT.

V gene TRBV7-3 combines with J gene TRBJ2-3, with 9 bases that match TRBD2. Germline-derived CDR1 and CDR2 are SGHTA and FQGTGA. With V trimmed by 2 bases and J by 6 bases, 9 bases remained unmatched. The CDR3 sequence is 16 residues long. The CDR3 here is CASSLSGSGGVDTQYF. Here the CDR3 DNA reads TGTGCCAGCAGCTTATCGGGTAGCGGGGGAGTGGATACGCAGTATTTT.

The rearrangement links TRBV7-2 to TRBJ2-7; possibly TRBD2 for D (5 bases). V lost 0 bases and J 0 bases, leaving 6 bases between the germline ends. The CDR3 has 14 amino acids. In germline, CDR1 is SGHTA, CDR2 FQGNSA. As DNA, the CDR3 is TGTGCCAGCAGCTTAGCAGGGAGCTCCTACGAGCAGTACTTC. Translating it yields CASSLAGSSYEQYF. Supplemented by reference TRBV7-2 and TRBJ2-7, the full variable domain reads GAGVSQSPSNKVTEKGKDVELRCDPISGHTALYWYRQSLGQGLEFLIYFQGNSAPDKSGLPSDRFSAERTGGSVSTLTIQRTQQEDSAVYLCASSLAGSSYEQYFGPGTRLTVT.

The CDR3 loop reads CASSYSSQAGSSPLHF. The CDR3 DNA reads TGTGCCAGCAGTTACTCGTCCCAGGCCGGGAGTTCACCCCTCCACTTT. This chain joins TRBV6-5 and TRBJ1-6; the D is unclear. The CDR3 has 16 residues. Trimming removed 0 bases from V and 9 bases from J, with 15 bases in between. Germline CDR1 is MNHEY and CDR2 is SVGAGI.